This T cell receptor (beta chain) was profiled in a study of cytomegalovirus exposure and HLA in healthy donors. Study at large: For the approximately 410 genotyped donors, 65% to 90% fell within the Caucasian-associated ancestry cluster.

Findings and caveats of the study: 150 or so TCR beta chains were listed as cytomegalovirus-associated. Certain sequence variants were highly shared and formed a cluster, and this cluster was likely a sequencing artifact.

Healthy bone marrow donors supplied every sample. A single count supports this clone. Its target is unknown. Germline CDR1 reads SNHLY; CDR2 reads FYNNEI. J lost 10 bases, V lost 7 bases, and 12 bases had no gene match. This CDR3 comprises 13 residues. With 60 Vbeta and 13 Jbeta primers, the PCR was carried out. Some clones are missing from TCRdb's copy, which holds only in-frame ones; the method was immunoSEQ multiplex PCR. The table shows 130,000 or so clones, with just under 75% occurring only once. The rearrangement uses TRBV2 and TRBJ1-2; 7 bases match TRBD1. Material for sequencing was PBMCs. The sequence derives from a man aged 35 to 55 in good health and CMV-seropositive. The chain's CDR3 is CASTMTGKVSYTF. CDR3 DNA sequence: TGTGCCAGCACCATGACAGGGAAAGTTTCCTACACCTTC.